These 11 T cell receptor beta chains share one sample of origin, sequenced in a study of neurological immune-mediated disorders. MiXCR was run by TCRdb on the 5' RACE reads, yielding one entry per CDR3 protein. The sample consists of about 120,000 distinct CDR3 sequences, 3.2% of them appearing once. The sequenced material came from PBMCs. These receptor sequences come from a woman in her twenties or thirties with multiple sclerosis.

This clonotype has at least ten counts. The V and J genes are TRBV6-2 or TRBV6-3 and TRBJ2-5; no firm D call. The germline CDR1 and CDR2 sequences are MNHEY and SVGEGT. Trimming took off 2 bases at V and 5 bases at J, with 3 bases between the two ends. The CDR3 sequence is 11 residues long. This chain's CDR3 is CASSYPETQYF. The CDR3, as DNA: TGTGCCAGCAGTTACCCGGAGACCCAGTACTTC.

This clonotype was recorded a few times. A clone one base away is much larger, so this may be a read error. V is TRBV20-1 and J is TRBJ2-5; D is uncertain. CDR1 and CDR2 from the germline V gene are DFQATT and SNEGSKA (reference sequence). The CDR3 covers 11 residues. The CDR3 protein is CSASPQENQYF. The CDR3 region has the DNA TGCAGTGCCTCTCCTCAAGAGAACCAGTACTTC.

This sequence joins TRBV19 and TRBJ2-2; a possible D gene is TRBD1 (5 bases). CDR3 size: 14 residues. V was trimmed by 9 bases and J by 5 bases, leaving 16 bases between them. In germline, CDR1 is LNHDA, CDR2 SQIVND (reference sequence). The CDR3 DNA reads as TGTGCCAGCAAAATGGGGCTAAGGACCGGGGAGCTGTTTTTT. Amino acid sequence: CASKMGLRTGELFF.

There are many counts of this clonotype. The chain employs TRBV19 and TRBJ2-7; weak D call: TRBD2 (6 bases). The CDR3 spans 13 residues. Germline lookup yields CDR1 LNHDA and CDR2 SQIVND (reference sequence). V lost 3 bases to trimming and J lost 3 bases, with 9 bases between them. CDR3 coding DNA: TGTGCCAGTAGTATTACCGGGAGCTACGAGCAGTACTTC. Translating gives CASSITGSYEQYF.

This clonotype was detected many times. The gene calls are TRBV12-3 or TRBV12-4 and TRBJ1-4; TRBD1 might be the D (5 bases). The CDR3 runs 18 residues. V was cut by 3 bases and J by 0 bases, with 17 bases left in between. The DNA for the CDR3 is TGTGCCAGCAGTTTGAATGTAGGAGGGGCAGCAACTAATGAAAAACTGTTTTTT. It specifies CASSLNVGGAATNEKLFF.

The table lists this clonotype with many counts. This chain links TRBV14 with TRBJ2-7; 8 nucleotides match TRBD2. The V gene end was trimmed by 1 base and the J gene end by 0 bases; junction bases not matched to a gene: 5. The germline V gene encodes CDR1 SGHDN and CDR2 FVKESK. This CDR3 is built from 16 residues. The CDR3 DNA reads TGTGCCAGCAGCCAAGCCGGGACTAGATACTCCTACGAGCAGTACTTC. Translating gives CASSQAGTRYSYEQYF.

Comment on this clonotype: A clone one base away is much larger, so this may be a read error. V gene TRBV12-3 or TRBV12-4 combines with J gene TRBJ2-3, with unresolved D. The length of the CDR3 is 12 residues. The CDR3 loop is CDSTGGADTQYF. CDR3 in DNA: TGTGACAGCACGGGTGGGGCAGATACGCAGTATTTT.

The V gene is TRBV20-1, the J gene TRBJ2-3; D uncertain. Germline V lookup: CDR1 DFQATT, CDR2 SNEGSKA (reference sequence). The CDR3 totals 15 residues. V dropped 3 bases and J dropped 0 bases, with 13 bases sitting between them. The CDR3 sequence: CSASGVGPSTDTQYF. The CDR3 DNA reads TGCAGTGCTAGCGGTGTTGGACCTAGCACAGATACGCAGTATTTT.

This clonotype has ten or more counts. The rearrangement links TRBV12-3 or TRBV12-4 to TRBJ1-6; D ambiguous. Trimming cost V 2 bases and J 3 bases, with 8 bases left between them. The CDR3 is made up of 15 amino acids. The CDR3 DNA is TGTGCCAGCAGTTTATCGGTCAGCTATAATTCACCCCTCCACTTT. This codes for CASSLSVSYNSPLHF.

CDR3 amino acids: CSAYPPGGWADTQYF. The DNA for the CDR3 is TGCAGTGCTTACCCCCCCGGAGGATGGGCAGATACGCAGTATTTT. The genes are TRBV20-1 and TRBJ2-3; tentatively, D is TRBD2 (5 bases). Germline CDR1 reads DFQATT; CDR2 reads SNEGSKA (reference sequence). V was clipped by 5 bases and J by 4 bases, with 19 bases between them. This CDR3 has 15 residues.

This clonotype appeared many times. The chain uses TRBV7-2 and TRBJ2-7, with no clear D. Germline CDR1 and CDR2: SGHTA and FQGNSA. V was clipped by 5 bases and J by 2 bases, with 16 bases between them. CDR3 length: 15 residues. DNA of the CDR3: TGTGCCAGCAGCGCCTTTTTGGCAGGCACCTACGAGCAGTACTTC. Amino acids: CASSAFLAGTYEQYF.